Shown below are 2 T cell receptor beta chains from a single sample sequenced in a study of T cells in women clearing cervical HPV infection (dated by TCRdb to 2016 to 2018). Receptor amplification or capture employed the immunoSEQ multiplex PCR assay. In TCRdb, the immuneACCESS table is reduced to in-frame sequences with V and J assigned. These tables do not hold every clone; where another copy was compared, an unresolved V gene accounts for under half, and the others remain unexplained. The table for this sample shows over 35,000 clones. The ten largest account for under 40% of the sample. Sample: blood buffy coat. The receptor set was obtained from a woman between 18 and 70 years old with a cervical HPV16 infection that either progressed to CIN3+ or cleared (not recorded which).

Of note for this clone: The read falls 3 residues short of the CDR3 end, and the missing part is taken from the germline J gene. The chain is built from TRBV7-9 and TRBJ1-6, with 7 bases matching TRBD1. The J segment lost 8 bases and the V segment lost 4 bases, leaving 8 bases of the junction unmatched. CDR1 is SEHNR, CDR2 FQNEAQ, per germline (reference sequence). CDR3 size: 15 residues. This CDR3 is CASSSGDRDHSPLHF. Partial CDR3 DNA: TGTGCCAGCAGCTCCGGAGACAGGGATCATTCACCC.

On this clone itself: The sequence runs out 3 residues before the end of the CDR3; the remainder is reconstructed from the germline J gene. This sequence joins TRBV20-1 and TRBJ1-4; D unclear. Germline CDR1 and CDR2: DFQATT and SNEGSKA (reference sequence). With 0 bases removed from V and 8 bases from J, the gap between germline ends came to 13 bases. The CDR3 loop spans 14 amino acids. Partial CDR3 DNA: TGCAGTGCTAGAGAGGAGGCTGGGCGCGAAAAA. This sequence encodes CSAREEAGREK. The whole CDR3 region reads CSAREEAGREKLFF.